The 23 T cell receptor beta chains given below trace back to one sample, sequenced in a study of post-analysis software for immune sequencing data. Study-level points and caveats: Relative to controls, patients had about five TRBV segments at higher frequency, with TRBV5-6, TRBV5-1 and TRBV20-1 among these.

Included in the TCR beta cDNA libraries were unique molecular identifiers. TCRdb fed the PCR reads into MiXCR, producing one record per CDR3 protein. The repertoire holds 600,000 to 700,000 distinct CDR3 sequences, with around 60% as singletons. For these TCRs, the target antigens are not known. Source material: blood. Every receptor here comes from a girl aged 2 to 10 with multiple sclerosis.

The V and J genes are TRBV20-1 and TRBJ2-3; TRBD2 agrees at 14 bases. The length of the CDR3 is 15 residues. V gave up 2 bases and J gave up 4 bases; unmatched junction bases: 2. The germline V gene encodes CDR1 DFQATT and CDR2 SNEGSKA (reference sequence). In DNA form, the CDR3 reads TGCAGTGCTAGACCGACTAGCGGGGGGGCAGATACGCAGTATTTT. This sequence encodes CSARPTSGGADTQYF.

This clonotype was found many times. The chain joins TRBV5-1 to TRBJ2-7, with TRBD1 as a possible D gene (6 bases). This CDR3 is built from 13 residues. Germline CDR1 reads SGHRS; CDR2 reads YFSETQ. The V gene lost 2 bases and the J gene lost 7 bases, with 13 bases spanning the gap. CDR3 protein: CASSFNGQGEQYF. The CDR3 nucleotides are TGCGCCAGCAGCTTCAACGGGCAGGGGGAGCAGTACTTC.

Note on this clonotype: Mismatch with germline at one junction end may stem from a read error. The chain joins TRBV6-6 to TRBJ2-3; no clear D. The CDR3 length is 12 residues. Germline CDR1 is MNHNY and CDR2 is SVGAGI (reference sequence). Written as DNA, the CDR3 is TGTGCCTGCAGTTCCACTACGGGCACGCAGTATTTT. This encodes CACSSTTGTQYF.

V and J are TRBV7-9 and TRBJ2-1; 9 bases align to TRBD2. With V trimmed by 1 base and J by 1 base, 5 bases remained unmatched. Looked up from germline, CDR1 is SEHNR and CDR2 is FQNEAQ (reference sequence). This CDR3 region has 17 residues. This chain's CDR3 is CASSLEGTSGSYNEQFF. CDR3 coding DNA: TGTGCCAGCAGCTTAGAGGGAACTAGCGGGTCCTACAATGAGCAGTTCTTC.

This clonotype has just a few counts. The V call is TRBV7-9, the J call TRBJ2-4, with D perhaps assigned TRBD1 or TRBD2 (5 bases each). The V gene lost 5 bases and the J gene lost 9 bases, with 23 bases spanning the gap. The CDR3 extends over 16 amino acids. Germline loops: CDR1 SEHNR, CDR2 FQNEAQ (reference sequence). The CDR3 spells CASSPLRDGEIGIQYF. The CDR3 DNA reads TGTGCCAGCAGCCCGCTAAGGGACGGTGAGATAGGCATTCAGTACTTC.

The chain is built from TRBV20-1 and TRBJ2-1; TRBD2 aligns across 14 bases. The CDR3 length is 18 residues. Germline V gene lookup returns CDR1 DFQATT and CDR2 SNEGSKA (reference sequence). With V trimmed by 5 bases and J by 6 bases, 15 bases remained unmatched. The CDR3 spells CSAPRLAGGPMGSNEQFF. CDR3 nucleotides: TGCAGTGCTCCGAGACTAGCGGGAGGGCCGATGGGTTCCAATGAGCAGTTCTTC.

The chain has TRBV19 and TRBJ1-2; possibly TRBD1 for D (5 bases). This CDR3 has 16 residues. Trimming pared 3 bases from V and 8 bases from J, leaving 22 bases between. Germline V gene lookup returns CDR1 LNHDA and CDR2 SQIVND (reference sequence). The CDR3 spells CASSMGRGIGSGGYTF. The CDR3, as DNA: TGTGCCAGTAGTATGGGACGGGGGATTGGTTCGGGGGGCTACACCTTC.

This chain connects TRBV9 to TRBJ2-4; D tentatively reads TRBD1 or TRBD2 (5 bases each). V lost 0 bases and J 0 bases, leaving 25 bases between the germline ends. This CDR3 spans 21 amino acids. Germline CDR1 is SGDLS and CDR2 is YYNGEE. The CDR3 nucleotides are TGTGCCAGCAGCGTAGGACATTACGGGGCAGAAGGACCACTAGCCAAAAACATTCAGTACTTC. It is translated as CASSVGHYGAEGPLAKNIQYF.

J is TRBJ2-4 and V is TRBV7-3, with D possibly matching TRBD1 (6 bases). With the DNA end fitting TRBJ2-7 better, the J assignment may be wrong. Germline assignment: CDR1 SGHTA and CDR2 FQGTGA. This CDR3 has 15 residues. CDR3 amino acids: CASSPTGASPYEQYF. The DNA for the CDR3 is TGTGCCAGCAGTCCGACAGGTGCCTCTCCCTACGAGCAGTACTTC.

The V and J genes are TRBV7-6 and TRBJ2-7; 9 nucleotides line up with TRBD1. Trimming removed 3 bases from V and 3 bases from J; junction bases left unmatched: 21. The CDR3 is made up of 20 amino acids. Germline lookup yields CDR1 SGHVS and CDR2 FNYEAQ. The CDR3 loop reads CASSFRAGTGSSLFNYEQYF. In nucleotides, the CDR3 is TGTGCCAGCAGCTTCCGCGCCGGGACAGGGTCTTCCCTCTTCAACTACGAGCAGTACTTC.

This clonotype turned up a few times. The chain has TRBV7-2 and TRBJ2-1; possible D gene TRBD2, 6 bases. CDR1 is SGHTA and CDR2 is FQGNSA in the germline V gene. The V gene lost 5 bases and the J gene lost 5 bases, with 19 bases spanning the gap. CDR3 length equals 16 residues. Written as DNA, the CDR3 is TGTGCCAGCAGCCCGCCGACTAGTCCAGAGGACAATGAGCAGTTCTTC. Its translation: CASSPPTSPEDNEQFF.

CDR3: CASSIKGQLDFYGYTF. CDR3 nucleotides: TGCGCCAGCAGCATTAAGGGACAGCTGGATTTTTATGGCTACACCTTC. The chain uses TRBV5-1 and TRBJ1-2; 7 nucleotides agree with TRBD1. Germline CDR1 SGHRS, CDR2 YFSETQ. Trimming cost V 4 bases and J 5 bases; bases outside gene matches: 14. This CDR3 is built from 16 residues.

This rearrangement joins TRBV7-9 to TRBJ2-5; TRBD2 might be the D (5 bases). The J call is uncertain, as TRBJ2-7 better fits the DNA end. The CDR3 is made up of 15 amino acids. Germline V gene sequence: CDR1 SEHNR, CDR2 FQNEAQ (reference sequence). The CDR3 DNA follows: TGTGCCAGCAGCCAGACGGGCTCCGGGGAGCACGAGCAGTACTTC. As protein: CASSQTGSGEHEQYF.

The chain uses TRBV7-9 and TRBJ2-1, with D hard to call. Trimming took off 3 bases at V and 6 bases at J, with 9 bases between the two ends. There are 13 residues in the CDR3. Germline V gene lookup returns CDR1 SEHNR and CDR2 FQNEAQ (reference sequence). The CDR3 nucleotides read TGTGCCAGCAGCTTGATGACATCCAATGAGCAGTTCTTC. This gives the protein CASSLMTSNEQFF.

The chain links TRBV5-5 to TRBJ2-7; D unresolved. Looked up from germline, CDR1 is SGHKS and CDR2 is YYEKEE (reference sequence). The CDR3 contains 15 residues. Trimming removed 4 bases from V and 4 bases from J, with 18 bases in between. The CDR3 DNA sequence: TGTGCCAGCAGCCCGGCATTCGGCAATCTATACGAGCAGTACTTC. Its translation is CASSPAFGNLYEQYF. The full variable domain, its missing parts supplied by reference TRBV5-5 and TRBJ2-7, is DAGVTQSPTHLIKTRGQQVTLRCSPISGHKSVSWYQQVLGQGPQFIFQYYEKEERGRGNFPDRFSARQFPNYSSELNVNALLLGDSALYLCASSPAFGNLYEQYFGPGTRLTVT.

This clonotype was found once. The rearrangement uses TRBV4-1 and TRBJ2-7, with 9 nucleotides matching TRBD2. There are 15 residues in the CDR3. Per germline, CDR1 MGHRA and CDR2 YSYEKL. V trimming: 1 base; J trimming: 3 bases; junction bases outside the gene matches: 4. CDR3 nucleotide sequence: TGCGCCAGCAGCCAAGGACTAGCGGTTCACTACGAGCAGTACTTC. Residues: CASSQGLAVHYEQYF.

The CDR3: CASSFGTRMSEQYF. The CDR3 DNA is TGTGCCAGCAGTTTCGGGACTCGGATGTCCGAGCAGTACTTC. The J gene is TRBJ2-7, the V gene TRBV2; D perhaps matches TRBD2 (6 bases). Deletions cut 5 bases from V and 6 bases from J, with 17 bases between. This CDR3 has 14 amino acids. Germline V gene sequence: CDR1 SNHLY, CDR2 FYNNEI.

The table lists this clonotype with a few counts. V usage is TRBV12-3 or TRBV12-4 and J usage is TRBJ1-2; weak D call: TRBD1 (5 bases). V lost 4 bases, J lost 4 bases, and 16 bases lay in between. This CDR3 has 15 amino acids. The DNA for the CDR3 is TGTGCCAGCAGTTCCCTGGGCAGGGAGGGCTATGGCTACACCTTC. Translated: CASSSLGREGYGYTF.

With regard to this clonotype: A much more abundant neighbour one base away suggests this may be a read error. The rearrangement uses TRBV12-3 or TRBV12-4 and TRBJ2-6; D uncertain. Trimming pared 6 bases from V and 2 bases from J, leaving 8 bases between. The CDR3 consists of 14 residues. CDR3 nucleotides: TGTGCCAGCAGCCCAACCCCTGGGGCCAACGTCCTGACTTTC. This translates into CASSPTPGANVLTF.

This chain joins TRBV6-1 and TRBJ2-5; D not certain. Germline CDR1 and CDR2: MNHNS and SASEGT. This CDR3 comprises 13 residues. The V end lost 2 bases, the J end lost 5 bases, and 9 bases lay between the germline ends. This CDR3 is CASSEPNTETQYF. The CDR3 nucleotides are TGTGCCAGCAGTGAACCTAACACGGAGACCCAGTACTTC.

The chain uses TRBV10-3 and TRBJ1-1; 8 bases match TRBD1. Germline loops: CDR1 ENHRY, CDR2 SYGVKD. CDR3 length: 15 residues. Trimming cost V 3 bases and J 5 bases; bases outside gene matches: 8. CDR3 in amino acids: CAISDQGASRTEAFF. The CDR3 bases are TGTGCCATCAGTGACCAGGGGGCGAGTCGGACTGAAGCTTTCTTT.

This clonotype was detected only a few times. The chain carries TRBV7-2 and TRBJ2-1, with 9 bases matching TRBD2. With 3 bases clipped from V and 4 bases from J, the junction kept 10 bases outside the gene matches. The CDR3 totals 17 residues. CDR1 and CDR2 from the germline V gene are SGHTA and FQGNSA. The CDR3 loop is CASSFSPAGGLYNEQFF. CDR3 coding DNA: TGTGCCAGCAGCTTCTCTCCAGCGGGGGGCCTATACAATGAGCAGTTCTTC. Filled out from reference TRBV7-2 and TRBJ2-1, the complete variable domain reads GAGVSQSPSNKVTEKGKDVELRCDPISGHTALYWYRQSLGQGLEFLIYFQGNSAPDKSGLPSDRFSAERTGGSVSTLTIQRTQQEDSAVYLCASSFSPAGGLYNEQFFGPGTRLTVL.

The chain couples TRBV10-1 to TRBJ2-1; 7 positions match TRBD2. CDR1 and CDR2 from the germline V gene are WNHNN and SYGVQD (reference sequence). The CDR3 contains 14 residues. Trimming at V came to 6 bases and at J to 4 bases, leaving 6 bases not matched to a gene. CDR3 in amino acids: CASSWSGDYNEQFF. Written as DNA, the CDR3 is TGCGCCAGCAGCTGGAGCGGGGATTACAATGAGCAGTTCTTC.